Shown below are 2 T cell receptor beta chains from a single sample sequenced in a study of blood T cell repertoires in COVID-19. The table came from immunoSEQ multiplex PCR; TCRdb's copy has only in-frame clones and leaves some out. The sample has approximately 75,000 clones, around 80% seen once. The sequencing sample was made of peripheral blood. Receptor source: a man aged 50 or older with COVID-19, enrolled during active disease.

The chain couples TRBV7-9 to TRBJ1-2; D is perhaps TRBD1 (5 bases). There are 14 residues in the CDR3. V lost 2 bases and J 4 bases, leaving 11 bases between the germline ends. The germline V gene has CDR1 SEHNR and CDR2 FQNEAQ (reference sequence). The CDR3, as DNA: TGTGCCAGCAGCTTAACCGACAGTGCCTATGGCTACACCTTC. The encoded protein is CASSLTDSAYGYTF.

This clone was recorded once. The gene calls are TRBV6-2 or TRBV6-3 and TRBJ2-7; 12 bases agree with TRBD2. This CDR3 spans 15 amino acids. The germline V gene has CDR1 MNHEY and CDR2 SVGEGT. The J segment lost 5 bases and the V segment lost 4 bases, leaving 6 bases of the junction unmatched. The CDR3 region has the DNA TGTGCCAGCAGTTCCCTAGCGGGAGGGCTCCACGAGCAGTACTTC. Its protein product is CASSSLAGGLHEQYF.